This entry is about one T cell receptor beta chain. Its specific antigen is unknown. Base qualities were left out, and no much larger clone turns up one base away. This sample is part of a study of blood T cell repertoires in COVID-19 (dated by TCRdb to about 2020). Study-wide context: Samples from collaborators originated in the United States, Italy and Spain and spanned both the acute and convalescent phases of COVID-19. Sample metadata almost always included a de-identified subject ID, COVID-19 status, age in years and sex. Where available, HLA class I and class II types were taken from metadata supplied by the sample provider and were not determined by assay-based typing. The material from the prospective study consisted of cDNA or gDNA derived from T cells, B-cell-depleted T cells, or PBMCs. The repertoires were made available in a free public database intended to serve as a resource for research on the immune response to SARS-CoV-2. Subjects who had been exposed to COVID-19, were actively infected with it, or had recovered from it provided the deeply sampled blood TCRbeta repertoires that made up the dataset. The samples were drawn from two sources: the first 160 participants of the ongoing ImmuneRACE study, and 1,200 or so subjects contributed by 6 global collaborators.

Beyond this particular receptor, the publication reports: How much clinical and demographic metadata was included differed by source and by participant, and the metadata was provided uncurated.

Each collaborating institution followed its own protocols to collect whole blood in K2EDTA tubes. For TCRbeta analysis, collaborators shipped samples as frozen whole blood, isolated PBMCs, or DNA extracted from either of those sample types. Trimmed from V: 6 bases; trimmed from J: 5 bases; junction bases lacking a gene match: 5. CDR1 and CDR2, per the germline V gene, are ENHRY and SYGVKD. The CDR3 runs 13 residues from the cysteine to the phenylalanine. The CDR3 DNA has 39 bases and is translated from base 1. The immunoSEQ Assay, a bias-controlled multiplex PCR, was used to amplify TCRbeta CDR3 regions from genomic DNA. Processing in the source paper ran as follows. The number of nucleated cells in each sample was estimated by amplification of reference gene primers within the assay. To quantify the absolute abundance of each unique TCRbeta CDR3 rearrangement, sequence reads were collapsed and filtered. For each sample, productive Simpson clonality was calculated as the square root of Simpson's diversity index over productive rearrangements. TCRdb holds this immuneACCESS table with in-frame rearrangements only. Some clones are missing; in checked studies, unresolved V genes explain under half, and the rest has no known cause. V and J calls and clone size are copied from that table; D and trimming were computed from the DNA. This sample gives about 58,000 clones in total; 90% of them show up just once. The ten largest clones add up to approximately 13% of the sample.

The chain is made from TRBV10-3 and TRBJ2-7, with TRBD2 matching 9 junction bases. The sequenced material came from peripheral blood. The clonotype was recovered from a man aged 55 to 69 with active COVID-19. The CDR3 protein sequence reads: CAIRGLAPDEQYF. The DNA sequence reads TGTGCCATCAGGGGACTAGCCCCCGACGAGCAGTACTTC.